The 5 T cell receptor beta chains reported below all come from one sample, sequenced in a study of CD8 T cells in Susac syndrome. RNA was extracted with the RNeasy kit, and a quantity of roughly 0.45 to 1 ug was reverse transcribed using random hexamers. TCRdb reprocessed the immunoSEQ multiplex PCR reads with MiXCR, giving one entry per CDR3 protein. Of 100,000 to 150,000 distinct CDR3 sequences in the sample, nearly 95% are singletons; the top ten hold around 0.12%. The specimen sequenced was CD4+ T cells from PBMCs. The receptor set was obtained from a human donor in good health.

The chain combines TRBV12-3 or TRBV12-4 with TRBJ2-1; D uncertain. Trimming took off 6 bases at V and 3 bases at J, with 12 bases between the two ends. The CDR3 spans 14 residues. The CDR3 is CASRPTPDYNEQFF. In DNA, the CDR3 is TGTGCCAGCAGACCAACCCCCGACTACAATGAGCAGTTCTTC.

The V and J genes are TRBV20-1 and TRBJ2-7; 8 bases line up with TRBD2. This CDR3 is built from 15 residues. V shed 5 bases, J shed 3 bases, and the junction held 12 bases outside the gene matches. CDR1 DFQATT and CDR2 SNEGSKA come from the germline V gene (reference sequence). CDR3 in amino acids: CSAPAPAGDIYEQYF. The CDR3 coding sequence is TGCAGTGCTCCCGCGCCAGCGGGAGATATCTACGAGCAGTACTTC.

The V and J genes are TRBV4-2 and TRBJ2-2; D is perhaps TRBD1 (5 bases). CDR1 and CDR2 from the germline V gene are LGHNA and YNFKEQ. Trimming shortened V by 4 bases and J by 1 base, and 7 bases separated the two germline ends. The CDR3 consists of 14 residues. The CDR3 region is CASSPDKNTGELFF. The DNA of the CDR3 is TGTGCCAGCAGCCCGGACAAGAACACCGGGGAGCTGTTTTTT.

The V and J genes are TRBV18 and TRBJ2-5; TRBD1 matches 7 bases. The J call is uncertain, as TRBJ2-7 better fits the DNA end. CDR3 length: 14 amino acids. Germline values: CDR1 KGHSH, CDR2 LQKENI. The CDR3 here is CASSPTGTGDEQYF. Here the CDR3 DNA reads TGTGCCAGCTCACCTACCGGAACAGGGGACGAGCAGTACTTC.

V usage is TRBV19 and J usage is TRBJ1-2, with D maybe TRBD1 (5 bases). Germline assignment: CDR1 LNHDA and CDR2 SQIVND (reference sequence). V lost 7 bases to trimming and J lost 3 bases, with 12 bases between them. The CDR3 length is 13 residues. For the CDR3, the DNA is TGTGCCAGTACCGATCCGGGACACTATGGCTACACCTTC. It codes for CASTDPGHYGYTF. The full variable domain, with the rest looked up from reference TRBV19 and TRBJ1-2, is DGGITQSPKYLFRKEGQNVTLSCEQNLNHDAMYWYRQDPGQGLRLIYYSQIVNDFQKGDIAEGYSVSREKKESFPLTVTSAQKNPTAFYLCASTDPGHYGYTFGSGTRLTVV.